These 10 T cell receptor beta chains came from one sample sequenced in a study of PD-L1 blockade in urothelial cancer. As for time point: pretreatment peripheral blood. Method: immunoSEQ multiplex PCR; TCRdb's copy keeps in-frame clones and lacks some. The sample includes about 30,000 clones, around 82% of them seen just once. Sequences were derived from PBMCs, sampled around atezolizumab (anti-PD-L1) treatment. These receptors all stem from a man in his sixties with urothelial cancer.

A single count supports this clone. This sequence joins TRBV7-8 and TRBJ1-2; D is ambiguous. Germline V gives CDR1 SGHVS, CDR2 FQNEAQ. V lost 1 base and J 5 bases, leaving 11 bases between the germline ends. The CDR3 is 14 amino acids. The CDR3 DNA is TGTGCCAGCAGCTTAGGTCACAGAAATTATGGCTACACCTTC. It translates to CASSLGHRNYGYTF.

V usage is TRBV7-2 and J usage is TRBJ2-1; TRBD2 might be the D (5 bases). CDR1 and CDR2 (germline): SGHTA, FQGNSA. This CDR3 contains 14 residues. The ends were cut back, 2 bases at V and 5 bases at J, with 10 bases in the middle. The CDR3 region is CASSLKAVHNEQFF. CDR3 DNA sequence: TGTGCCAGCAGCTTAAAAGCGGTACACAATGAGCAGTTCTTC.

The chain carries TRBV5-4 and TRBJ2-3; TRBD2 might be the D (7 bases). Germline values: CDR1 SGHNT, CDR2 YYREEE (reference sequence). The CDR3 is made up of 14 amino acids. V lost 2 bases and J 6 bases, leaving 13 bases between the germline ends. The CDR3 DNA reads as TGTGCCAGCAGCTTATTGAGGGGGGGGGATACGCAGTATTTT. As protein: CASSLLRGGDTQYF.

The chain is built from TRBV5-1 and TRBJ1-5; D is undetermined. Germline lookup yields CDR1 SGHRS and CDR2 YFSETQ. The length of the CDR3 is 14 residues. Between the trimmed V and J ends, which lost 3 bases and 7 bases, there was a span of 14 bases. Here the CDR3 DNA reads TGCGCCAGCAGCTCCGGAGCCCCCGGGCAGCCCCAGCATTTT. It yields the protein CASSSGAPGQPQHF.

The gene calls are TRBV11-2 and TRBJ2-7; 7 positions agree with TRBD1. Germline assignment: CDR1 SGHAT and CDR2 FQNNGV. V gave up 0 bases and J gave up 4 bases; unmatched junction bases: 6. This CDR3 spans 15 amino acids. This CDR3 is CASSLDYRGPYEQYF. The CDR3, as DNA: TGTGCCAGCAGCTTAGACTACAGGGGCCCTTACGAGCAGTACTTC.

This clone was seen a single time. V and J are TRBV25-1 and TRBJ2-7; perhaps TRBD2 as D (6 bases). CDR1 is MGHDK, CDR2 SYGVNS, per germline. This CDR3 spans 11 amino acids. The germline V and J ends were trimmed by 8 bases and 3 bases, with 8 bases remaining between them. The CDR3: CASGTLYEQYF. CDR3 nucleotide sequence: TGTGCCAGCGGGACTCTCTACGAGCAGTACTTC.

The chain couples TRBV7-3 to TRBJ2-1, with 7 bases fitting TRBD2. This CDR3 contains 13 residues. The junction had 4 bases not matched to a gene; V was cut back by 2 bases and J by 9 bases. Per the germline V gene, CDR1 is SGHTA and CDR2 is FQGTGA. CDR3 sequence: CASSLRGRGEQFF. Here the CDR3 DNA reads TGTGCCAGCAGCTTACGCGGGAGAGGTGAGCAGTTCTTC.

This clone occurred a few times. The chain combines TRBV5-6 with TRBJ2-7, with 10 bases that match TRBD2. This CDR3 has 16 amino acids. Trimming took 2 bases from V and 0 from J; bases not matched to a gene: 5. In germline, CDR1 is SGHDT, CDR2 YYEEEE. CDR3 in amino acids: CASSLPSGRASYEQYF. The CDR3 nucleotides read TGTGCCAGCAGCTTACCGAGCGGGAGGGCCTCCTACGAGCAGTACTTC.

The chain recombines TRBV6-6 with TRBJ1-5, with a tentative D call TRBD1 (6 bases). This CDR3 contains 15 residues. V lost 2 bases to trimming and J lost 9 bases, with 17 bases between them. The V gene's germline CDR1 is MNHNY and CDR2 SVGAGI (reference sequence). This CDR3 is CASSYRGGGGPPQHF. In DNA form, the CDR3 reads TGTGCCAGCAGTTACCGGGGCGGCGGGGGGCCGCCCCAGCATTTT.

This chain uses TRBV5-1 with TRBJ1-3, with 7 positions matching TRBD1. The germline gives CDR1 SGHRS, CDR2 YFSETQ. V lost 0 bases to trimming and J lost 2 bases; unmatched junction nucleotides: 2. The CDR3 runs to 15 residues. Written as DNA, the CDR3 is TGCGCCAGCAGCTTGGGGACAGGTGCTGGAAACACCATATATTTT. Its translation is CASSLGTGAGNTIYF.